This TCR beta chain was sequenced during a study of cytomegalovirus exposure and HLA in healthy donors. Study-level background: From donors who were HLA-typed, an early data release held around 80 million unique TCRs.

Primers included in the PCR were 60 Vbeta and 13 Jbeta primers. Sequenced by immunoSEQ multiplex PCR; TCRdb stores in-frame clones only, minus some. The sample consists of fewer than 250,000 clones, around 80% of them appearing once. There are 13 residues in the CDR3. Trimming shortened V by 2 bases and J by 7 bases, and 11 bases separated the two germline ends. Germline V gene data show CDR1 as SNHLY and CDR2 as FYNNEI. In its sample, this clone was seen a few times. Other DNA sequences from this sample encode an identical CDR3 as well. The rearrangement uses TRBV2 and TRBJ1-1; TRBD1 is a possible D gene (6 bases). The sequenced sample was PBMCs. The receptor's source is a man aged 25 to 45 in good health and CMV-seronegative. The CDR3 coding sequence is TGTGCCAGCAGTGAAATGGGCAGGGGTGAAGCTTTCTTT. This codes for CASSEMGRGEAFF.